The next 20 T cell receptor beta chains were all read from a single sample in a study of T cells in Graves' hyperthyroidism and ophthalmopathy. What was amplified from RNA transcripts were TCR beta CDR3 regions. TCR CDR3 regions were first amplified by RT-PCR with HTBI primers. In TCRdb, the multiplex PCR reads were re-called with MiXCR into one record per CDR3 protein. The table has some 420,000 distinct CDR3 sequences, 12% to 15% seen once. Sequencing was performed on blood. These TCRs come from a woman aged 18 to 35 with Graves' hyperthyroidism.

This chain links TRBV28 with TRBJ2-7; D is possibly TRBD2 (5 bases). The CDR3 spans 15 residues. CDR1 is MDHEN, CDR2 SYDVKM, per germline. Trimming stripped 4 bases from V and 4 bases from J, with 17 bases between. The CDR3 loop is CASSSRGSVRYEQYF. The CDR3, as DNA: TGTGCCAGCAGTTCTCGGGGTAGCGTACGTTACGAGCAGTACTTC.

This clonotype was counted ten times or more. CDR3 in amino acids: CASKRTGTDTQYF. The DNA for the CDR3 is TGTGCCAGTAAACGGACAGGGACAGATACGCAGTATTTT. The V call is TRBV2, the J call TRBJ2-3, with TRBD1 matching 8 bases. Germline CDR1 SNHLY, CDR2 FYNNEI. With V trimmed by 9 bases and J by 3 bases, 5 bases remained unmatched. This CDR3 spans 13 amino acids.

Only a few counts were recorded for this clonotype. The rearrangement joins TRBV7-9 to TRBJ2-2; TRBD1 might be the D (5 bases). Trimming took off 9 bases at V and 2 bases at J, with 10 bases between the two ends. From germline, CDR1 is SEHNR and CDR2 FQNEAQ (reference sequence). This CDR3 is built from 13 residues. The CDR3 DNA follows: TGTGCCAGTACAGGCGCCAACACCGGGGAGCTGTTTTTT. The encoded protein is CASTGANTGELFF. The full variable domain, rest sourced from reference TRBV7-9 and TRBJ2-2, is DTGVSQNPRHKITKRGQNVTFRCDPISEHNRLYWYRQTLGQGPEFLTYFQNEAQLEKSRLLSDRFSAERPKGSFSTLEIQRTEQGDSAMYLCASTGANTGELFFGEGSRLTVL.

The chain recombines TRBV7-2 with TRBJ2-2, with 11 bases identical to TRBD1. V shed 5 bases and J 6 bases; nucleotides not matched to a gene: 14. The V gene's germline CDR1 is SGHTA and CDR2 FQGNSA. The CDR3 has 18 residues. This chain's CDR3 is CASSRKRGQGGTSGELFF. The CDR3 DNA is TGTGCCAGCAGCCGAAAAAGGGGACAGGGGGGAACCTCCGGGGAGCTGTTTTTT.

This clonotype has ten or more counts. The chain has TRBV10-3 and TRBJ1-1; TRBD1 is a possible D gene (5 bases). This CDR3 has 15 residues. Germline CDR1 ENHRY, CDR2 SYGVKD. Trimming took off 11 bases at V and 1 base at J, with 20 bases between the two ends. The CDR3 spells CASSLRHDRNTEAFF. The CDR3, as DNA: TGTGCCTCCTCCTTACGACACGACAGGAACACTGAAGCTTTCTTT.

This clonotype was recorded at least ten times. The rearrangement links TRBV24-1 to TRBJ1-1; 7 nucleotides agree with TRBD1. Per germline, CDR1 KGHDR and CDR2 SFDVKD. The CDR3 consists of 15 residues. The trim removed 1 base at V and 5 bases at J, leaving 6 bases unmatched. CDR3 in amino acids: CATSDLDRVDTEAFF. CDR3 nucleotides: TGTGCCACCAGTGATTTAGACAGGGTAGATACTGAAGCTTTCTTT.

This clonotype was seen repeatedly, ten times or more. This chain links TRBV12-3 or TRBV12-4 with TRBJ1-1; 9 bases match TRBD1. This CDR3 has 14 residues. Trimming cost V 5 bases and J 6 bases; bases outside gene matches: 7. CDR3 in amino acids: CASSPPGQGSEAFF. CDR3 nucleotides: TGTGCCAGCAGTCCACCGGGACAGGGTTCTGAAGCTTTCTTT.

The chain's CDR3 is CAWSVRRTGGEVSGNQPQHF. DNA for the CDR3: TGTGCCTGGAGTGTACGAAGGACAGGGGGCGAAGTATCGGGCAATCAGCCCCAGCATTTT. This rearrangement joins TRBV30 to TRBJ1-5; 11 bases are shared with TRBD1. Germline V gene lookup returns CDR1 GTSNPN and CDR2 SVGIG (reference sequence). The CDR3 spans 20 residues. The junction had 15 bases not matched to a gene; V was cut back by 0 bases and J by 2 bases.

The table lists this clonotype with a few counts. V usage is TRBV28 and J usage is TRBJ1-4; the D gene is possibly TRBD1 (5 bases). The length of the CDR3 is 14 residues. V shed 3 bases and J shed 11 bases, with 16 bases lying between them. The V gene's germline CDR1 is MDHEN and CDR2 SYDVKM. CDR3 nucleotides: TGTGCCAGCAGTTTCCGGGACGGACCTGGGAAACTGTTTTTT. The encoded protein is CASSFRDGPGKLFF. The full variable domain, rest sourced from reference TRBV28 and TRBJ1-4, is DVKVTQSSRYLVKRTGEKVFLECVQDMDHENMFWYRQDPGLGLRLIYFSYDVKMKEKGDIPEGYSVSREKKERFSLILESASTNQTSMYLCASSFRDGPGKLFFGSGTQLSVL.

In this sample, this clonotype turned up many times. V is TRBV20-1 and J is TRBJ2-3; 14 positions match TRBD2. Germline CDR1 is DFQATT and CDR2 is SNEGSKA (reference sequence). J was trimmed by 3 bases and V by 5 bases; bases with no gene match: 4. There are 15 residues in the CDR3. The CDR3 reads CSAPRLAGGTDTQYF. The DNA for the CDR3 is TGCAGTGCTCCTAGACTAGCGGGAGGGACAGATACGCAGTATTTT.

This clonotype was recorded at least ten times. J is TRBJ2-1 and V is TRBV27; possibly TRBD2 for D (5 bases). From germline, CDR1 is MNHEY and CDR2 SMNVEV (reference sequence). The CDR3 spans 16 residues. Trimming stripped 2 bases from V and 5 bases from J, with 16 bases between. CDR3 sequence reads: CASSLGPGMPHNEQFF. DNA for the CDR3: TGTGCCAGCAGTTTAGGTCCGGGAATGCCCCACAATGAGCAGTTCTTC.

This clonotype came up many times. The V gene is TRBV7-8, the J gene TRBJ2-7; D might be TRBD2 (6 bases). Germline V gene sequence: CDR1 SGHVS, CDR2 FQNEAQ. V lost 0 bases to trimming and J lost 6 bases, with 15 bases between them. The CDR3 spans 15 residues. The CDR3 nucleotides are TGTGCCAGCAGCTTAGCGTGGGACGGAGGGAGCGAGCAGTACTTC. It translates to CASSLAWDGGSEQYF.

At least ten counts were recorded for this clonotype. The chain employs TRBV30 and TRBJ2-7; D is undetermined. V gave up 2 bases and J gave up 6 bases, with 11 bases separating them. Germline CDR1 GTSNPN, CDR2 SVGIG (reference sequence). The CDR3 length is 12 residues. DNA for the CDR3: TGTGCCTGGAGTTCAACTACAATCGAGCAGTACTTC. Amino acid sequence: CAWSSTTIEQYF.

This clonotype was counted at least ten times. The rearrangement links TRBV20-1 to TRBJ2-7, with TRBD2 as a possible D gene (5 bases). CDR3 length: 12 amino acids. V gave up 6 bases and J gave up 5 bases, with 14 bases separating them. Germline V gives CDR1 DFQATT, CDR2 SNEGSKA (reference sequence). CDR3 nucleotides: TGCAGTGCCCCCTGGGTCGGGGACGAGCAGTACTTC. It encodes CSAPWVGDEQYF.

This clonotype was counted ten times or more. The chain joins TRBV10-3 to TRBJ2-3; 14 bases match TRBD2. Trimming removed 3 bases from V and 9 bases from J; junction bases left unmatched: 11. Germline V gene lookup returns CDR1 ENHRY and CDR2 SYGVKD. This CDR3 spans 17 amino acids. As DNA, the CDR3 is TGTGCCATCAGTGACCCAAGACTAGCGGGAGGGCCAGGGACGCAGTATTTT. This gives the protein CAISDPRLAGGPGTQYF.

The chain links TRBV6-5 to TRBJ2-3; D not resolved. The germline gives CDR1 MNHEY, CDR2 SVGAGI. The CDR3 sequence is 13 residues long. The germline V and J ends were trimmed by 2 bases and 5 bases, with 8 bases remaining between them. The CDR3 region is CASSYARKDTQYF. In nucleotides, the CDR3 is TGTGCCAGCAGTTACGCTAGGAAAGATACGCAGTATTTT.

This clonotype showed up many times. The chain employs TRBV20-1 and TRBJ2-5; 12 bases fit TRBD2. Trimming removed 6 bases from V and 1 base from J; junction bases left unmatched: 15. Germline V gene data show CDR1 as DFQATT and CDR2 as SNEGSKA (reference sequence). This CDR3 contains 18 residues. CDR3 DNA sequence: TGCAGTGCGGTGGTGGATTCGCTAGCGGGGGGGAGCCAAGAGACCCAGTACTTC. Its protein is CSAVVDSLAGGSQETQYF.

V gene TRBV28 combines with J gene TRBJ2-3, with TRBD2 as a possible D gene (5 bases). Deletions cut 3 bases from V and 6 bases from J, with 16 bases between. This CDR3 is 15 amino acids long. CDR1 and CDR2 (germline): MDHEN, SYDVKM. Here the CDR3 reads CASSLDPGSKDTQYF. CDR3 bases: TGTGCCAGCAGTTTGGATCCGGGGAGTAAGGATACGCAGTATTTT.

Ten or more counts support this clonotype. V is TRBV5-6 and J is TRBJ1-2, with D perhaps TRBD1 (6 bases). Trimming took off 4 bases at V and 4 bases at J, with 26 bases between the two ends. Germline V CDR1 and CDR2: SGHDT, YYEEEE. The CDR3 is 18 amino acids. CDR3 in DNA: TGTGCCAGCAGCCACATCCCATTTCCCGGACAGACTCGCTATGGCTACACCTTC. Its protein is CASSHIPFPGQTRYGYTF.

As concerns this clonotype: This may come from a read error, since a much larger clone is one base off. The CDR3 is CASAASPEGTYEQYF. The DNA for the CDR3 is TGTGCCAGCGCGGCCTCTCCTGAGGGGACCTACGAGCAGTACTTC. The chain recombines TRBV18 with TRBJ2-7; D may correspond to TRBD1 or TRBD2 (5 bases each). This CDR3 has 15 residues. V lost 8 bases, J lost 2 bases, and 19 bases lay in between. Germline values: CDR1 KGHSH, CDR2 LQKENI.